This entry concerns a single T cell receptor beta chain. Its specificity is not known. The record originates from a study of CD8 T cells in ankylosing spondylitis. Study-wide results and caveats: In ankylosing spondylitis blood, a motif of seven to nine highly homologous TCR beta variants appeared characteristic.

The CDR3 is 15 residues long. V was trimmed by 7 bases and J by 5 bases, leaving 19 bases between them. By quantitative 5'-RACE with molecular barcodes, the TCR beta libraries were made. TCRdb re-called the 5' RACE reads with MiXCR, one entry per CDR3 protein. The table has around 300,000 distinct CDR3 sequences, over 12% seen once. J is TRBJ2-3 and V is TRBV12-3 or TRBV12-4; possible D gene TRBD1, 6 bases. Sequences were obtained from blood, either unsorted or a sorted T cell fraction (not recorded which). The sequence was collected from a male donor with ankylosing spondylitis or in good health (not recorded which). The CDR3 DNA follows: TGTGCCAGCACGCCCACGTTAACACAGGGAGATACGCAGTATTTT. As protein: CASTPTLTQGDTQYF.